The rows below give T cell receptor beta chains drawn from one sample of a study of T cell responses to AZD1222 COVID-19 vaccine. Sequenced by immunoSEQ multiplex PCR; TCRdb stores in-frame clones only, minus some. The repertoire includes about 130,000 clones, around 84% of them detected once, and approximately 20% sits in the top ten. Sequenced here: peripheral blood, sampled on day 0 of AZD1222 vaccination. These receptors all come from an adult in good health. Each CDR3 is given with its conserved first and last residue. The D gene is left open where the match is weak. Expanded clones are given a class, and other clones once, few, many or no size at all.

abundance: NA; v_gene: TRBV5-4; d_gene: TRBD2; j_gene: TRBJ2-1; CDR3nt: TGTGCCAGCAGCTTAGGACTAGCGGGGTCCTCCTACAATGAGCAGTTCTTC; CDR3aa: CASSLGLAGSSYNEQFF
abundance: NA; v_gene: TRBV20-1; d_gene: TRBD2; j_gene: TRBJ2-3; CDR3nt: TGCAGTGCTAGTTTGGGACTAGCGGGGGGCACAGATACGCAGTATTTT; CDR3aa: CSASLGLAGGTDTQYF
abundance: NA; v_gene: TRBV2; d_gene: TRBD2; j_gene: TRBJ2-1; CDR3nt: TGTGCCAGCAGAGGACTAGCGGGAGACAATGAGCAGTTCTTC; CDR3aa: CASRGLAGDNEQFF
abundance: few; v_gene: TRBV28; d_gene: NA; j_gene: TRBJ1-5; CDR3nt: TGTGCCAGCAGGGTCCCTTCAGGGGCATGGCAGCCCCAGCATTTT; CDR3aa: CASRVPSGAWQPQHF
abundance: NA; v_gene: TRBV19; d_gene: TRBD2; j_gene: TRBJ2-4; CDR3nt: TGTGCCAGTAGTAAAGAGGCGGGGGGACGGATGAAAAACATTCAGTACTTC; CDR3aa: CASSKEAGGRMKNIQYF
abundance: NA; v_gene: TRBV5-4; d_gene: NA; j_gene: TRBJ2-5; CDR3nt: TGTGCCAGCAGTTATCCCTCCGGGAAGCCTGGAGAGACCCAGTACTTC; CDR3aa: CASSYPSGKPGETQYF
abundance: NA; v_gene: TRBV15; d_gene: TRBD1; j_gene: TRBJ2-7; CDR3nt: TGTGCCACCAGCAGTGGGACAGGGTTCTCCTACGAGCAGTACTTC; CDR3aa: CATSSGTGFSYEQYF
abundance: NA; v_gene: TRBV2; d_gene: NA; j_gene: TRBJ1-1; CDR3nt: TGTGCCAGCAGTGCAACCAGGGTGAACACTGAAGCTTTCTTT; CDR3aa: CASSATRVNTEAFF
abundance: NA; v_gene: TRBV28; d_gene: TRBD1; j_gene: TRBJ1-5; CDR3nt: TGTGCCAGCAGTCCCGGGACAGCTTATCAGCCCCAGCATTTT; CDR3aa: CASSPGTAYQPQHF
abundance: many; v_gene: TRBV9; d_gene: NA; j_gene: TRBJ2-7; CDR3nt: TGTGCCAGCAGTCGAGGGGGAAGCTCCTACGAGCAGTACTTC; CDR3aa: CASSRGGSSYEQYF
abundance: NA; v_gene: TRBV28; d_gene: NA; j_gene: TRBJ1-2; CDR3nt: TGTGCCAGCGGGGGGGGATCTAACTATGGCTACACCTTC; CDR3aa: CASGGGSNYGYTF
abundance: NA; v_gene: TRBV18; d_gene: NA; j_gene: TRBJ1-4; CDR3nt: TGTGCCAGCTCACCTTCAGGGTGGGATGAAAAACTGTTTTTT; CDR3aa: CASSPSGWDEKLFF
abundance: NA; v_gene: TRBV21-1; d_gene: NA; j_gene: TRBJ2-7; CDR3nt: TGTGCCAGCGGCAGTGGAGACAGAAGCCCCTACGAGCAGTACTTC; CDR3aa: CASGSGDRSPYEQYF
abundance: NA; v_gene: TRBV5-5; d_gene: TRBD1; j_gene: TRBJ2-7; CDR3nt: TGTGCCAGCAGCCCGGGGGACAGGAGGACCTACGAGCAGTACTTC; CDR3aa: CASSPGDRRTYEQYF